The present entry profiles one T cell receptor (beta chain) with its context. Its specificity is not known. The data derive from a study of cytomegalovirus exposure and HLA in healthy donors. Study-wide results and caveats: In the analysis, some V segments, TRBV6-2 and TRBV6-3 included, were excluded as indistinguishable.

Germline-derived CDR1 and CDR2 are GTSNPN and SVGIG (reference sequence). CDR3 length: 18 amino acids. The V segment lost 3 bases and the J segment 2 bases; nucleotides outside the gene matches: 15. Primers for the PCR totalled 60 Vbeta and 13 Jbeta. Clones were read by immunoSEQ multiplex PCR, and TCRdb kept only the in-frame ones, dropping some. The table records about 140,000 clones, more than 70% of them present only once. This TCR derives from a male donor in good health and CMV-seropositive. V usage is TRBV30 and J usage is TRBJ2-7; 11 nucleotides match TRBD2. Sequencing was carried out using PBMCs. CDR3 sequence: CAWSAYPKGLAGAYEQYF. DNA for the CDR3: TGTGCCTGGAGCGCCTACCCAAAAGGACTAGCGGGCGCCTACGAGCAGTACTTC.